This entry features one T cell receptor (beta chain) sequence. Its antigen is still unknown. This entry belongs to a study of T cell responses to AZD1222 COVID-19 vaccine. Study results and limitations: An increase in Spike-specific TCR breadth and depth was observed after two AZD1222 doses. Without day 14 samples, only post-peak T cell repertoires were studied.

This table comes from immunoSEQ multiplex PCR, and its TCRdb copy is limited to in-frame clones, with some not included. The repertoire consists of over 90,000 clones, with 80% to 85% occurring once and the leading ten covering about 18%. CDR3 length: 17 amino acids. CDR1 is SGHTA and CDR2 is FQGNSA in the germline V gene. With 6 bases removed from V and 1 base from J, the gap between germline ends came to 21 bases. This receptor was identified in an adult in good health. Sequencing was performed on peripheral blood, taken on day 0 of AZD1222 vaccination. The V and J genes are TRBV7-2 and TRBJ1-1, with TRBD1 as a possible D gene (5 bases). The CDR3 coding sequence is TGTGCCAGCAGGCGAGAGGCCGGGACTTTGGGGAACACTGAAGCTTTCTTT. This gives the protein CASRREAGTLGNTEAFF.